The 2 T cell receptor beta chains given below trace back to one sample, sequenced in a study of beta chain features in type 1 diabetes. Since all of the isolated RNA was reverse transcribed, expressed TCRB transcripts were what got sequenced. Assay used: immunoSEQ multiplex PCR; TCRdb lists only in-frame clones, some missing. Of roughly 380,000 clones listed, 20% are singletons. The specimen sequenced was naive CD4+ T cells from blood. The receptors originated from a woman between 18 and 29 years old in good health.

A few counts support this clone. This sequence joins TRBV7-8 and TRBJ1-1; D unclear. The CDR3 spans 14 residues. The V end lost 1 base, the J end lost 11 bases, and 17 bases lay between the germline ends. Germline CDR1 is SGHVS and CDR2 is FQNEAQ. CDR3: CASSLVGGPGWAFF. In DNA form, the CDR3 reads TGTGCCAGCAGCTTAGTTGGCGGTCCGGGGTGGGCTTTCTTT.

The chain recombines TRBV6-1 with TRBJ2-7, with 12 bases lining up with TRBD2. CDR3 length equals 15 residues. Unmatched junction bases numbered 2, after V lost 3 bases and J lost 2 bases. CDR1 MNHNS and CDR2 SASEGT come from the germline V gene. Written as DNA, the CDR3 is TGTGCCAGCAGTGACGGACTAGCGGGGACCTACGAGCAGTACTTC. It is translated as CASSDGLAGTYEQYF.